The 3 T cell receptor beta chains presented below share a single source sample, sequenced in a study of CD8+ T cells in alopecia areata. RNA was isolated and reverse transcribed to cDNA, the sequencing template. Using immunoSEQ multiplex PCR, the repertoire was profiled, and TCRdb retains in-frame clones only, with some absent. Seen here are about 69,000 clones, roughly 61% observed once, and the top ten hold approximately 15%. The sample here was CD8+ T cells sorted from blood, taken at week 0. These receptors all stem from a human donor with alopecia areata.

The rearrangement links TRBV28 to TRBJ2-5; 10 nucleotides align to TRBD1. There are 15 residues in the CDR3. Germline V gives CDR1 MDHEN, CDR2 SYDVKM. Germline trimming cut 5 bases from V and 4 bases from J; bases unmatched to any gene: 7. In DNA form, the CDR3 reads TGTGCCAGCAGTCTTGACAGGGGGCATGTAGAGACCCAGTACTTC. This encodes CASSLDRGHVETQYF.

The chain uses TRBV29-1 and TRBJ2-1, with D maybe TRBD2 (5 bases). CDR3 size: 12 residues. Germline values: CDR1 SQVTM, CDR2 ANQGSEA. V was trimmed by 3 bases and J by 9 bases, leaving 12 bases between them. In DNA form, the CDR3 reads TGCAGCGTTGAGGCAGAGGGTTTTGAGCAGTTCTTC. Its translation: CSVEAEGFEQFF.

The sample holds a few counts of this clone. The J gene is TRBJ2-1, the V gene TRBV7-9; no reliable D call. Trimming shortened V by 6 bases and J by 7 bases, and 7 bases separated the two germline ends. The germline V gene has CDR1 SEHNR and CDR2 FQNEAQ (reference sequence). The CDR3 totals 11 residues. The CDR3 DNA follows: TGTGCCAGCAGGACTGGGAATGAGCAGTTCTTC. This translates into CASRTGNEQFF.